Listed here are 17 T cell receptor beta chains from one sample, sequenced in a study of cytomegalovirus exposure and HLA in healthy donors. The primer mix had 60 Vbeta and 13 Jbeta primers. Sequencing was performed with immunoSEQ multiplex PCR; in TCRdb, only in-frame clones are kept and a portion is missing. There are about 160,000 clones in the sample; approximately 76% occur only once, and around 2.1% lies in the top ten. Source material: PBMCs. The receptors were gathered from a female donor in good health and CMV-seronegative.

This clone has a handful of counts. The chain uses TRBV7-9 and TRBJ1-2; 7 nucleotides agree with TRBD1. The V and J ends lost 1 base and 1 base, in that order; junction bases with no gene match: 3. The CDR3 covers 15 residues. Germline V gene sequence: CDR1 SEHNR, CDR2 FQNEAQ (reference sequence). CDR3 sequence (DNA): TGTGCCAGCAGCTTAGAACAGGGGCTTAACTATGGCTACACCTTC. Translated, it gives CASSLEQGLNYGYTF.

CDR3 sequence: CASSIDLGTDSNQPQHF. In DNA form, the CDR3 reads TGTGCCAGTAGTATCGACCTGGGGACAGATAGCAATCAGCCCCAGCATTTT. The chain uses TRBV19 and TRBJ1-5; 7 nucleotides line up with TRBD1. Germline V gene sequence: CDR1 LNHDA, CDR2 SQIVND (reference sequence). Trimming removed 3 bases from V and 0 bases from J; junction bases left unmatched: 8. This CDR3 comprises 17 residues.

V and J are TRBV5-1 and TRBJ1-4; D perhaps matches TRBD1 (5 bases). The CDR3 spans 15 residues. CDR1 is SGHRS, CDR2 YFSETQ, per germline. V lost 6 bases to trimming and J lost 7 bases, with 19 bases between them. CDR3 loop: CASTSQDAGREKLFF. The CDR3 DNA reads TGCGCCAGCACCTCACAGGACGCCGGACGTGAAAAACTGTTTTTT.

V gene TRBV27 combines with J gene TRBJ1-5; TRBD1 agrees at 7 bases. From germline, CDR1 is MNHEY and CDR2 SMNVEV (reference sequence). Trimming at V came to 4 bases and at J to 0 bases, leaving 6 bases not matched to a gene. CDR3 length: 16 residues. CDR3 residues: CASSSDRDLSNQPQHF. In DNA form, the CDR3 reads TGTGCCAGCAGTTCAGACAGGGACCTTAGCAATCAGCCCCAGCATTTT.

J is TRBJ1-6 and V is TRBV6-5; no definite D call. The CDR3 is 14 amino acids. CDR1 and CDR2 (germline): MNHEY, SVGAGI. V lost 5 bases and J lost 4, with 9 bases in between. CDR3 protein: CASSTGFYNSPLHF. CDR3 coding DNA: TGTGCCAGCAGTACGGGTTTTTATAATTCACCCCTCCACTTT.

CDR3 sequence: CASSYLSGGSIYGYTF. CDR3 coding DNA: TGTGCCAGCAGTTACCTCTCCGGGGGATCCATCTATGGCTACACCTTC. J is TRBJ1-2 and V is TRBV6-5, with a weak D call TRBD1 (5 bases). Between the trimmed V and J ends, which lost 2 bases and 4 bases, there was a span of 17 bases. Germline CDR1 is MNHEY and CDR2 is SVGAGI. The CDR3 is 16 amino acids.

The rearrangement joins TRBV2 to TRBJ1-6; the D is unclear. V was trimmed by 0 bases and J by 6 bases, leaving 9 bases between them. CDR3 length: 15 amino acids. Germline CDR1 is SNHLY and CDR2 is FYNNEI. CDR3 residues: CASSEASRPNSPLHF. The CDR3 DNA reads TGTGCCAGCAGTGAAGCATCGCGGCCTAATTCACCCCTCCACTTT.

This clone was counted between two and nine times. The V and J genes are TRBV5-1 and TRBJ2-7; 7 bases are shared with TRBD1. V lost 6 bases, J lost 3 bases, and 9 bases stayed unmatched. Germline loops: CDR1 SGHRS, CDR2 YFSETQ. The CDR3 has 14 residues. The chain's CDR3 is CASNSHPGGYEQYF. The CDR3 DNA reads TGCGCCAGCAACTCTCATCCAGGGGGCTACGAGCAGTACTTC.

The CDR3 is CAARGDNEQFF. The CDR3 nucleotides read TGTGCCGCCCGGGGTGACAATGAGCAGTTCTTC. The chain recombines TRBV6-6 with TRBJ2-1; D may be TRBD2 (5 bases). Germline V gene data show CDR1 as MNHNY and CDR2 as SVGAGI (reference sequence). V was trimmed by 11 bases and J by 5 bases, leaving 10 bases between them. This CDR3 is 11 amino acids long.

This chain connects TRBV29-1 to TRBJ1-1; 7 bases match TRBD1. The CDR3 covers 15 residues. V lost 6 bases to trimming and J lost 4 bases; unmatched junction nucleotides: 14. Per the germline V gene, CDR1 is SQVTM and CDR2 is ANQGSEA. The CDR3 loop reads CSVARGNSGGTEAFF. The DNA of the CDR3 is TGCAGCGTCGCCCGAGGAAACTCAGGGGGCACTGAAGCTTTCTTT.

CDR3 in amino acids: CASKGERPGGGNQPQHF. The CDR3 region has the DNA TGTGCCAGTAAGGGGGAGCGGCCGGGAGGGGGCAATCAGCCCCAGCATTTT. This chain links TRBV19 with TRBJ1-5, with D possibly TRBD1 on 6 matching bases. Germline assignment: CDR1 LNHDA and CDR2 SQIVND (reference sequence). This CDR3 comprises 17 residues. The V end was cut by 7 bases, the J end by 2 bases, with 21 bases between. Using reference TRBV19 and TRBJ1-5 for the parts outside the CDR3, the full variable domain is DGGITQSPKYLFRKEGQNVTLSCEQNLNHDAMYWYRQDPGQGLRLIYYSQIVNDFQKGDIAEGYSVSREKKESFPLTVTSAQKNPTAFYLCASKGERPGGGNQPQHFGDGTRLSIL.

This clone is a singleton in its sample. The CDR3 spells CAWGTQPDTEAFF. The CDR3 coding sequence is TGTGCCTGGGGGACTCAACCGGACACTGAAGCTTTCTTT. The chain recombines TRBV30 with TRBJ1-1, with D perhaps TRBD1 (5 bases). Trimming took 5 bases from V and 3 from J, leaving 13 bases between them. The CDR3 contains 13 residues. Per the germline V gene, CDR1 is GTSNPN and CDR2 is SVGIG (reference sequence). Drawing the rest from reference TRBV30 and TRBJ1-1, the complete variable domain is SQTIHQWPATLVQPVGSPLSLECTVEGTSNPNLYWYRQAAGRGLQLLFYSVGIGQISSEVPQNLSASRPQDRQFILSSKKLLLSDSGFYLCAWGTQPDTEAFFGQGTRLTVV.

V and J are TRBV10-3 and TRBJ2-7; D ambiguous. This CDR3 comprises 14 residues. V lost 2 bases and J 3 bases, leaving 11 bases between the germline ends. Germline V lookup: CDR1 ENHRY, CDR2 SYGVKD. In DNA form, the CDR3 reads TGTGCCATCAGTGAGGACGGCGGTTACTACGAGCAGTACTTC. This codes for CAISEDGGYYEQYF.

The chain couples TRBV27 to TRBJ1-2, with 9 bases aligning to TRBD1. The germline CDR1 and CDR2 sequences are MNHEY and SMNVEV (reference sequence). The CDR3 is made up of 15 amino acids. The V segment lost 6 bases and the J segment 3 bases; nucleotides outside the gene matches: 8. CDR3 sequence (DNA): TGTGCCAGCAGGGGGGACAGGGAGGGCGACTATGGCTACACCTTC. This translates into CASRGDREGDYGYTF.

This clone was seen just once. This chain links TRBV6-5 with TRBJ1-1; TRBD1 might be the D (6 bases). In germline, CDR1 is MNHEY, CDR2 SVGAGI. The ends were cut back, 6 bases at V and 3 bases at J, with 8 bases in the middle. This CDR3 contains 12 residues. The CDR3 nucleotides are TGTGCCAGCAGCAGGGGCGACACTGAAGCTTTCTTT. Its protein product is CASSRGDTEAFF.

CDR3 DNA sequence: TGCGCCAGCAGTGGGGGCGGACCAGGGGCTACCTATAATTCACCCCTCCACTTT. The encoded protein is CASSGGGPGATYNSPLHF. The chain recombines TRBV5-1 with TRBJ1-6, with a weak D call TRBD1 (6 bases). V lost 5 bases to trimming and J lost 2 bases, with 20 bases between them. Germline V CDR1 and CDR2: SGHRS, YFSETQ. CDR3 length: 18 residues.

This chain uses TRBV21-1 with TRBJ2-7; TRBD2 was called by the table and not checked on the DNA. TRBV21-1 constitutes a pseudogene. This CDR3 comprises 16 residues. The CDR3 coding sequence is TGTGCCAGCAGCAAAGGAGGGACTAGCGGGGGAGCCGAGCAGTACTTC. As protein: CASSKGGTSGGAEQYF.